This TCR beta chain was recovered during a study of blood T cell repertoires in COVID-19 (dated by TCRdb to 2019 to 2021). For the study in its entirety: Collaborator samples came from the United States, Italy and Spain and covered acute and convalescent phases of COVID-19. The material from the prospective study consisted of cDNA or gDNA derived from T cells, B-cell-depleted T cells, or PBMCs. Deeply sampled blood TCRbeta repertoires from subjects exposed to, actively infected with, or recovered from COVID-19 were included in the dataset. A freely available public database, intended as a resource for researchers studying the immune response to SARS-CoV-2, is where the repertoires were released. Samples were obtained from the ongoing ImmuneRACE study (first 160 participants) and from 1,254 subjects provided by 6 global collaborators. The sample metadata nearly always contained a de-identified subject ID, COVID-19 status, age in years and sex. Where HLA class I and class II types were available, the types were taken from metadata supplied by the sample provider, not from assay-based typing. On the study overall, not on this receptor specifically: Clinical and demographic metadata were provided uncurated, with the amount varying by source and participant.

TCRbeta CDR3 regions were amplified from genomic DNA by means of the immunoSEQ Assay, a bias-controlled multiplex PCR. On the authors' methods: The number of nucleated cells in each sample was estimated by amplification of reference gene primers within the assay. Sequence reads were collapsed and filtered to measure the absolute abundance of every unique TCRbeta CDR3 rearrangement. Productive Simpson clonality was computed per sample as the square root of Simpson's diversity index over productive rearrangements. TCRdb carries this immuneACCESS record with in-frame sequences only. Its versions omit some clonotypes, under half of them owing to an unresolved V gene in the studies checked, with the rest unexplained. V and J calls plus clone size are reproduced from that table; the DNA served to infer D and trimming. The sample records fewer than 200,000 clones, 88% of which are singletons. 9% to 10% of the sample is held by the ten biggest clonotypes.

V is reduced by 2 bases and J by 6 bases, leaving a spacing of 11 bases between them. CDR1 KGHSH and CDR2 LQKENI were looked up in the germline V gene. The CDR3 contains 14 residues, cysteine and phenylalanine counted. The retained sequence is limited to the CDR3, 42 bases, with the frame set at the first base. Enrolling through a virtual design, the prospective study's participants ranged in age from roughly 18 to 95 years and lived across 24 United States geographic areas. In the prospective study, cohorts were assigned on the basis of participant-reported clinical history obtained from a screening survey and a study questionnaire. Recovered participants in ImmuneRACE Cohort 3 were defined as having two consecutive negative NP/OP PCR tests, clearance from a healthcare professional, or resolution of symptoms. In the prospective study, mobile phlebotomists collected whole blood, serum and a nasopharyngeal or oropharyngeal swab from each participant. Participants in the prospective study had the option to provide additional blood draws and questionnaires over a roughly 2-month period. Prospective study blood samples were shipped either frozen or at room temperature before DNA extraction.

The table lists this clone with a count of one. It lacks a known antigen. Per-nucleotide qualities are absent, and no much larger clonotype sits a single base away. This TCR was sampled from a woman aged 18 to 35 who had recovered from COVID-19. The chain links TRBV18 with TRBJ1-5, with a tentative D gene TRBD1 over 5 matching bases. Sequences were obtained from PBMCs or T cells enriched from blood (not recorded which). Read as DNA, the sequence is TGTGCCAGCTCACCATCCGTGGGGGGTCAGCCCCAGCATTTT. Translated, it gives CASSPSVGGQPQHF. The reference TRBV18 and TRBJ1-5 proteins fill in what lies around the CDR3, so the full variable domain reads NAGVMQNPRHLVRRRGQEARLRCSPMKGHSHVYWYRQLPEEGLKFMVYLQKENIIDESGMPKERFSAEFPKEGPSILRIQQVVRGDSAAYFCASSPSVGGQPQHFGDGTRLSIL.